This TCR beta chain was identified during a study of T cell responses to AZD1222 COVID-19 vaccine. Overall study results and limits: White British people made up most donors, females outnumbered males, and clonal diversity was possibly underestimated. At baseline, seropositivity was found in only a handful of AZD1222 recipients. Targeting of unmutated variant regions was reportedly seen in nearly half of spike-specific TCRs.

The CDR3 length is 14 residues. Germline lookup yields CDR1 LGHDT and CDR2 YNNKEL (reference sequence). Trimming stripped 5 bases from V and 1 base from J, with 11 bases between. Regarding this clone: Its antigen is unknown.

TCRdb's copy holds only in-frame clones and misses some; the assay was immunoSEQ multiplex PCR. There are under 70,000 clones in the sample; roughly 78% occur only once, and over 20% lies in the top ten. The sequences come from peripheral blood, collected on day 0 of MenACWY control vaccination. The J gene is TRBJ1-1, the V gene TRBV3-1 (or the pseudogene TRBV3-2); D is possibly TRBD1 (5 bases). This clonotype originated in an adult in good health. The CDR3 nucleotides are TGTGCCAGCAGCACAGATACAGGGAACACTGAAGCTTTCTTT. It encodes CASSTDTGNTEAFF.